This passage covers 25 T cell receptor beta chains from one sample sequenced in a study of sequential checkpoint blockade in melanoma. The treatment denotes: randomized to nivolumab then ipilimumab (arm A) or the reverse (arm B). Libraries were prepared by immunoSEQ multiplex PCR; TCRdb keeps only in-frame clonotypes and omits some of them. The data show over 9,500 clones, with 60% to 80% seen just once and 10% held by the top ten. Source: CD8+ T cells sorted from blood (inferred from file names), taken from a patient given nivolumab and ipilimumab in sequence. These receptors were collected from a human donor with melanoma.

DNA of the CDR3: TGTGCCAGCAGCGAGGGACTAGCGGGAGGGAGCACAGATACGCAGTATTTT. Amino acids: CASSEGLAGGSTDTQYF. This sequence joins TRBV13 and TRBJ2-3; 16 bases are shared with TRBD2. The CDR3 spans 17 residues. Germline V gene sequence: CDR1 PRHDT, CDR2 FYEKMQ (reference sequence). The J segment lost 0 bases and the V segment lost 5 bases, leaving 2 bases of the junction unmatched. Full variable domain (rest looked up from reference TRBV13 and TRBJ2-3): AAGVIQSPRHLIKEKRETATLKCYPIPRHDTVYWYQQGPGQDPQFLISFYEKMQSDKGSIPDRFSAQQFSDYHSELNMSSLELGDSALYFCASSEGLAGGSTDTQYFGPGTRLTVL.

The genes are TRBV27 and TRBJ2-7; D unclear. Between the trimmed V and J ends, which lost 2 bases and 3 bases, there was a span of 8 bases. Germline V CDR1 and CDR2: MNHEY, SMNVEV (reference sequence). This CDR3 contains 13 residues. CDR3: CASSLTSYYEQYF. The DNA for the CDR3 is TGTGCCAGCAGTTTAACCAGTTACTACGAGCAGTACTTC.

This chain links TRBV4-2 with TRBJ1-1; weak D call: TRBD1 (5 bases). The germline gives CDR1 LGHNA, CDR2 YNFKEQ. CDR3 size: 13 residues. V lost 1 base, J lost 3 bases, and 6 bases lay in between. CDR3 nucleotide sequence: TGTGCCAGCAGCCAAGGGGGCTACACTGAAGCTTTCTTT. It yields the protein CASSQGGYTEAFF.

V gene TRBV7-9 combines with J gene TRBJ2-1; 7 bases map to TRBD2. Trimming removed 5 bases from V and 4 bases from J; junction bases left unmatched: 5. The CDR3 is 14 amino acids. CDR1 is SEHNR, CDR2 FQNEAQ, per germline (reference sequence). The DNA for the CDR3 is TGTGCCAGCAGCCGTCTAGCGGTATACAATGAGCAGTTCTTC. It yields the protein CASSRLAVYNEQFF.

The genes are TRBV5-1 and TRBJ2-1, with TRBD2 identical over 7 bases. The CDR3 is made up of 14 amino acids. The trim removed 8 bases at V and 7 bases at J, leaving 12 bases unmatched. Germline V lookup: CDR1 SGHRS, CDR2 YFSETQ. CDR3: CASNAGERGNEQFF. Here the CDR3 DNA reads TGCGCCAGTAATGCGGGAGAGAGAGGAAATGAGCAGTTCTTC.

The gene calls are TRBV4-2 and TRBJ2-7; tentative D call: TRBD1 (6 bases). Trimming stripped 1 base from V and 1 base from J, with 8 bases between. CDR1 is LGHNA, CDR2 YNFKEQ, per germline. This CDR3 spans 14 amino acids. In DNA form, the CDR3 reads TGTGCCAGCAGCCAAGTCAGGGGTTCCTACGAGCAGTACTTC. As protein: CASSQVRGSYEQYF.

J is TRBJ2-1 and V is TRBV7-9, with 10 bases matching TRBD1. Germline lookup yields CDR1 SEHNR and CDR2 FQNEAQ (reference sequence). J lost 10 bases, V lost 5 bases, and 8 bases had no gene match. This CDR3 region has 14 residues. CDR3 amino acids: CASSHGQGEGEQFF. The CDR3, as DNA: TGTGCCAGCAGCCACGGACAGGGGGAAGGCGAGCAGTTCTTC.

This sequence joins TRBV7-9 and TRBJ1-4; TRBD1 aligns across 8 bases. The ends lost 4 bases at V and 2 bases at J; junction bases unmatched: 3. The CDR3 consists of 15 residues. From germline, CDR1 is SEHNR and CDR2 FQNEAQ (reference sequence). DNA of the CDR3: TGTGCCAGCAGCTCTCAGGGGGCCACTAATGAAAAACTGTTTTTT. This encodes CASSSQGATNEKLFF. The entire variable domain, with the rest obtained from reference TRBV7-9 and TRBJ1-4, is as follows: DTGVSQNPRHKITKRGQNVTFRCDPISEHNRLYWYRQTLGQGPEFLTYFQNEAQLEKSRLLSDRFSAERPKGSFSTLEIQRTEQGDSAMYLCASSSQGATNEKLFFGSGTQLSVL.

The CDR3 nucleotides are TGCGCCAGCAGCCAAGCGGGACAGGGAACCTACGAGCAGTACTTC. Its translation is CASSQAGQGTYEQYF. The gene calls are TRBV4-1 and TRBJ2-7, with 9 bases identical to TRBD1. V lost 1 base to trimming and J lost 2 bases; unmatched junction nucleotides: 3. This CDR3 is 15 amino acids long. Germline lookup yields CDR1 MGHRA and CDR2 YSYEKL.

The genes are TRBV7-9 and TRBJ1-1, with TRBD1 identical over 7 bases. The CDR3 spans 16 residues. Germline CDR1 SEHNR, CDR2 FQNEAQ (reference sequence). The ends lost 4 bases at V and 0 bases at J; junction bases unmatched: 8. The CDR3 here is CASSSPWGTVNTEAFF. As DNA, the CDR3 is TGTGCCAGCAGCTCCCCGTGGGGGACAGTGAACACTGAAGCTTTCTTT.

The chain couples TRBV9 to TRBJ2-2; TRBD2 matches 9 bases. V trimming: 2 bases; J trimming: 9 bases; junction bases outside the gene matches: 5. The CDR3 has 14 residues. Germline V gene data show CDR1 as SGDLS and CDR2 as YYNGEE. CDR3 amino acids: CASSVTSGWRELFF. CDR3 coding DNA: TGTGCCAGCAGCGTGACTAGCGGATGGAGGGAGCTGTTTTTT.

This clone showed up just a few times. The V call is TRBV7-9, the J call TRBJ1-2; the match to TRBD1 covers 8 bases. This CDR3 is 15 amino acids long. Germline V gene sequence: CDR1 SEHNR, CDR2 FQNEAQ (reference sequence). The trim removed 5 bases at V and 3 bases at J, leaving 8 bases unmatched. In DNA, the CDR3 is TGTGCCAGCAGCGCCCGGGACAGGCAAGACTATGGCTACACCTTC. Translated, it gives CASSARDRQDYGYTF. Supplemented by reference TRBV7-9 and TRBJ1-2, the full variable domain reads DTGVSQNPRHKITKRGQNVTFRCDPISEHNRLYWYRQTLGQGPEFLTYFQNEAQLEKSRLLSDRFSAERPKGSFSTLEIQRTEQGDSAMYLCASSARDRQDYGYTFGSGTRLTVV.

In this sample, this clone turned up a few times. The chain joins TRBV4-1 to TRBJ2-4; TRBD1 matches 10 bases. Germline assignment: CDR1 MGHRA and CDR2 YSYEKL. Trimming cost V 0 bases and J 5 bases; bases outside gene matches: 4. The CDR3 totals 16 residues. This CDR3 reads CASSQEGQGSENIQYF. Here the CDR3 DNA reads TGCGCCAGCAGCCAAGAGGGACAGGGGTCTGAAAACATTCAGTACTTC.

This clone is termed large. The chain joins TRBV4-1 to TRBJ1-6, with D unresolved. CDR1 and CDR2 from the germline V gene are MGHRA and YSYEKL. This CDR3 has 16 residues. V was trimmed by 4 bases and J by 11 bases, leaving 21 bases between them. The CDR3 spells CASSLTHRDPPTPLHF. DNA of the CDR3: TGCGCCAGCAGCCTTACCCACCGGGATCCACCGACACCCCTCCACTTT.

The V call is TRBV14, the J call TRBJ2-5; 8 nucleotides line up with TRBD1. The J call may be incorrect, as the DNA end agrees better with TRBJ2-7. CDR3 size: 15 residues. In germline, CDR1 is SGHDN, CDR2 FVKESK. CDR3 coding DNA: TGTGCCAGCATGCGAACCGGGACAGGAGCCTACGAGCAGTACTTC. Residues: CASMRTGTGAYEQYF.

V usage is TRBV4-2 and J usage is TRBJ2-5, with D unclear. The J call is in doubt because the DNA end fits TRBJ2-7 better. This CDR3 contains 15 residues. Germline CDR1 reads LGHNA; CDR2 reads YNFKEQ. CDR3 DNA: TGTGCCAGCAGCCAAGCATATGCGCCGAACTACGAGCAGTACTTC. As protein: CASSQAYAPNYEQYF.

J is TRBJ2-1 and V is TRBV21-1; the D segment call TRBD2 is taken from the table without a DNA check. TRBV21-1 has pseudogene status. The CDR3 loop spans 17 amino acids. CDR3 nucleotide sequence: TGTGCCAGCAGCGGCGATGTAGCTACACCTTCCGACAATGAGCAGTTCTTC. Residues: CASSGDVATPSDNEQFF.

The rearrangement joins TRBV9 to TRBJ2-1; 7 nucleotides align to TRBD1. The germline V gene encodes CDR1 SGDLS and CDR2 YYNGEE. The CDR3 covers 17 residues. Germline trimming cut 4 bases from V and 4 bases from J; bases unmatched to any gene: 14. The CDR3 nucleotides read TGTGCCAGCAGCCTTGGGACAGTCCCTATGGGGTACAATGAGCAGTTCTTC. Its protein is CASSLGTVPMGYNEQFF.

This clone was seen a few times. The CDR3 DNA is TGTGCCAGCAGCAACACGGGACAGGGTTTTAATGAGCAGTTCTTC. Its translation: CASSNTGQGFNEQFF. The rearrangement links TRBV11-3 to TRBJ2-1, with TRBD1 matching over 9 bases. Losses at the gene ends were 5 bases for V and 7 bases for J; bases not matched to a gene: 9. The CDR3 spans 15 residues. Germline CDR1 is SGHNT and CDR2 is YENEEA.

This clone was seen a handful of times. The CDR3 DNA is TGTGCCAGCAGGACAGGGGTCTACGAGCAGTACTTC. Translating gives CASRTGVYEQYF. V and J are TRBV28 and TRBJ2-7; TRBD1 agrees at 8 bases. This CDR3 contains 12 residues. The V segment lost 6 bases and the J segment 3 bases; nucleotides outside the gene matches: 1. The V gene's germline CDR1 is MDHEN and CDR2 SYDVKM.

This chain connects TRBV28 to TRBJ1-4; TRBD1 agrees at 9 bases. Germline CDR1 is MDHEN and CDR2 is SYDVKM. The CDR3 spans 15 residues. The V segment lost 6 bases and the J segment 8 bases; nucleotides outside the gene matches: 10. Here the CDR3 reads CASRKEGTGREKLFF. In DNA, the CDR3 is TGTGCCAGCAGGAAGGAGGGGACAGGGAGGGAAAAACTGTTTTTT.

The gene calls are TRBV11-2 and TRBJ2-7; D is unclear. The CDR3 loop spans 17 amino acids. V was pared by 1 base and J by 0 bases, with 16 bases between. Looked up from germline, CDR1 is SGHAT and CDR2 is FQNNGV. The CDR3 is CASSLAPPLSSSYEQYF. CDR3 nucleotide sequence: TGTGCCAGCAGCTTAGCCCCACCCCTATCAAGCTCCTACGAGCAGTACTTC.

This clone was found a few times. The rearrangement links TRBV19 to TRBJ2-1; D is perhaps TRBD2 (6 bases). The CDR3 covers 15 residues. Deletions cut 5 bases from V and 0 bases from J, with 11 bases between. CDR1 is LNHDA and CDR2 is SQIVND in the germline V gene (reference sequence). CDR3 loop: CASSFSGSSYNEQFF. CDR3 DNA sequence: TGTGCCAGTAGTTTTAGCGGAAGCTCCTACAATGAGCAGTTCTTC.

Sample share makes this clone large. The genes are TRBV7-6 and TRBJ1-3; 7 bases map to TRBD1. V was pared by 0 bases and J by 1 base, with 3 bases of the junction left unmatched. The germline CDR1 and CDR2 sequences are SGHVS and FNYEAQ. CDR3 length: 16 residues. As DNA, the CDR3 is TGTGCCAGCAGCTTAGCCAGACAGGGATCTGGAAACACCATATATTTT. Amino acids: CASSLARQGSGNTIYF.

This clone was recorded once. This CDR3 is missing its conserved last phenylalanine or tryptophan, likely due to a read error. CDR3 DNA sequence: TGTGCCAGCAGCTTAGTAACCTCTGAAGCTTTCTCT. Its protein is CASSLVTSEAFS. This chain links TRBV7-9 with TRBJ1-1; unclear D gene. The CDR3 consists of 12 residues. Germline V gene lookup returns CDR1 SEHNR and CDR2 FQNEAQ (reference sequence). The V and J ends lost 1 base and 6 bases respectively, with 6 bases between them.